The 24 T cell receptor beta chains in this list originate from one sample, sequenced in a study of graft-versus-host responses after intestinal transplantation. The repertoire was sequenced with immunoSEQ multiplex PCR; TCRdb's copy has only in-frame clones and lacks some. The table includes 88,000 or so clones, roughly nine tenths detected once. These receptors have no identified antigens. Sample: unstimulated CD4+ T cells sorted from spleen or lymph node cells, taken before intestinal transplant. These receptors came from a human donor who received an intestinal transplant.

The J gene is TRBJ2-1, the V gene TRBV11-2, with D tentatively TRBD2 (5 bases). Germline CDR1 reads SGHAT; CDR2 reads FQNNGV. The CDR3 spans 11 residues. Trimming removed 5 bases at V and 9 bases at J, with 8 bases between. This CDR3 is CASSRAGEQFF. The CDR3 nucleotides read TGTGCCAGCAGCCGGGCGGGTGAGCAGTTCTTC. Full variable domain (missing parts from reference TRBV11-2 and TRBJ2-1): EAGVAQSPRYKIIEKRQSVAFWCNPISGHATLYWYQQILGQGPKLLIQFQNNGVVDDSQLPKDRFSAERLKGVDSTLKIQPAKLEDSAVYLCASSRAGEQFFGPGTRLTVL.

The chain carries TRBV6-5 and TRBJ1-4; D is ambiguous. With 2 bases removed from V and 7 bases from J, the gap between germline ends came to 14 bases. CDR1 is MNHEY and CDR2 is SVGAGI in the germline V gene. The CDR3 length is 15 residues. CDR3 in DNA: TGTGCCAGCAGTTACCGGGGAGCTATCGGTGAAAAACTGTTTTTT. Protein: CASSYRGAIGEKLFF.

This clone was recorded a few times. The chain employs TRBV27 and TRBJ1-5; D gene ambiguous. V lost 3 bases to trimming and J lost 2 bases, with 11 bases between them. Germline loops: CDR1 MNHEY, CDR2 SMNVEV (reference sequence). CDR3 size: 15 residues. Here the CDR3 DNA reads TGTGCCAGCAGTTTTGGGCGCAGTGGCAATCAGCCCCAGCATTTT. Its translation is CASSFGRSGNQPQHF.

The chain links TRBV9 to TRBJ2-5; TRBD2 agrees at 7 bases. This CDR3 is 15 amino acids long. Germline V gene sequence: CDR1 SGDLS, CDR2 YYNGEE. With 3 bases clipped from V and 0 bases from J, the junction kept 5 bases outside the gene matches. Here the CDR3 reads CASSEGLPYQETQYF. CDR3 coding DNA: TGTGCCAGCAGCGAGGGACTACCATACCAAGAGACCCAGTACTTC.

This chain links TRBV4-1 with TRBJ2-7; 9 bases are a match to TRBD2. Germline CDR1 reads MGHRA; CDR2 reads YSYEKL. Trimming removed 6 bases from V and 0 bases from J; junction bases left unmatched: 9. The CDR3 has 16 residues. The CDR3 spells CASRRNPAGGSYEQYF. DNA of the CDR3: TGCGCCAGCAGGCGAAACCCAGCGGGGGGCTCCTACGAGCAGTACTTC.

The V call is TRBV4-1, the J call TRBJ1-5; D unresolved. The germline V gene encodes CDR1 MGHRA and CDR2 YSYEKL. The V end was cut by 0 bases, the J end by 9 bases, with 9 bases between. The CDR3 is 13 amino acids. DNA for the CDR3: TGCGCCAGCAGCCAAGATCCTCGGGGGCCCCAGCATTTT. It codes for CASSQDPRGPQHF.

This clone came up a few times. The chain joins TRBV6-1 to TRBJ1-2, with a tentative D call TRBD1 (6 bases). This CDR3 contains 15 residues. V was trimmed by 3 bases and J by 4 bases, leaving 15 bases between them. CDR1 is MNHNS and CDR2 is SASEGT in the germline V gene. The CDR3 is CASSEGTGWTYGYTF. In nucleotides, the CDR3 is TGTGCCAGCAGTGAGGGAACAGGGTGGACCTATGGCTACACCTTC.

The V and J genes are TRBV7-9 and TRBJ2-5, with a weak D call TRBD2 (6 bases). V lost 0 bases and J lost 2, with 7 bases in between. The CDR3 totals 14 residues. Germline-derived CDR1 and CDR2 are SEHNR and FQNEAQ (reference sequence). CDR3 sequence reads: CASSLAGLQETQYF. CDR3 nucleotides: TGTGCCAGCAGCTTAGCGGGACTTCAAGAGACCCAGTACTTC.

The chain is built from TRBV25-1 and TRBJ1-4; 12 positions agree with TRBD1. The V and J ends lost 6 bases and 4 bases, in that order; junction bases with no gene match: 12. Per germline, CDR1 MGHDK and CDR2 SYGVNS. The CDR3 is 18 residues long. The CDR3 region is CASRANLGQGAGNEKLFF. The CDR3 DNA reads TGTGCCAGCAGGGCCAATTTGGGACAGGGGGCCGGTAATGAAAAACTGTTTTTT.

The rearrangement joins TRBV6-1 to TRBJ1-4, with D unclear. Trimming removed 2 bases from V and 8 bases from J, with 12 bases in between. The length of the CDR3 is 14 residues. The germline gives CDR1 MNHNS, CDR2 SASEGT. This chain's CDR3 is CASSEYPGGEKLFF. The CDR3 DNA sequence: TGTGCCAGCAGTGAATACCCGGGTGGAGAAAAACTGTTTTTT.

This clone showed up just once. The CDR3 DNA follows: TGTGCCAGCACCGACGACAGGGGAAACAACTATGGCTACACCTTC. This codes for CASTDDRGNNYGYTF. V gene TRBV2 combines with J gene TRBJ1-2, with TRBD1 matching 8 bases. V trimming: 7 bases; J trimming: 2 bases; junction bases outside the gene matches: 9. In germline, CDR1 is SNHLY, CDR2 FYNNEI. The CDR3 totals 15 residues.

V and J are TRBV6-5 and TRBJ2-2, with TRBD1 identical over 9 bases. V lost 6 bases and J lost 4; bases outside the gene matches: 3. The CDR3 is made up of 14 amino acids. The germline V gene encodes CDR1 MNHEY and CDR2 SVGAGI. The CDR3: CASRGQGTTGELFF. The CDR3 DNA reads TGTGCCAGCAGGGGACAGGGAACCACCGGGGAGCTGTTTTTT.

V usage is TRBV7-9 and J usage is TRBJ1-1; D remains ambiguous. With 5 bases removed from V and 3 bases from J, the gap between germline ends came to 13 bases. Germline V gene lookup returns CDR1 SEHNR and CDR2 FQNEAQ (reference sequence). The length of the CDR3 is 14 residues. The CDR3: CASSPGVKDTEAFF. CDR3 in DNA: TGTGCCAGCAGCCCCGGGGTGAAGGACACTGAAGCTTTCTTT.

The genes are TRBV13 and TRBJ2-7; no clear D gene. The CDR3 runs to 12 residues. The V gene lost 2 bases and the J gene lost 5 bases, with 7 bases spanning the gap. Germline CDR1 reads PRHDT; CDR2 reads FYEKMQ (reference sequence). CDR3 bases: TGTGCCAGCAGCTTACGAGGTCACGAGCAGTACTTC. Protein: CASSLRGHEQYF.

The J gene is TRBJ1-1, the V gene TRBV5-1; D is ambiguous. The ends were cut back, 8 bases at V and 2 bases at J, with 19 bases in the middle. This CDR3 has 15 amino acids. Per the germline V gene, CDR1 is SGHRS and CDR2 is YFSETQ. The CDR3 sequence is CASRWQAAENTEAFF. CDR3 bases: TGCGCCAGTCGCTGGCAAGCGGCGGAAAACACTGAAGCTTTCTTT.

V and J are TRBV6-1 and TRBJ1-1, with D hard to call. Trimming removed 7 bases at V and 5 bases at J, with 14 bases between. The CDR3 has 13 residues. Germline V gene sequence: CDR1 MNHNS, CDR2 SASEGT. CDR3 amino acids: CASMRELGTEAFF. In DNA form, the CDR3 reads TGTGCCAGCATGAGGGAGCTGGGAACTGAAGCTTTCTTT.

This clone came up once. The chain joins TRBV5-1 to TRBJ2-7; TRBD2 matches 9 bases. This CDR3 has 14 residues. Losses at the gene ends were 3 bases for V and 5 bases for J; bases not matched to a gene: 6. Germline CDR1 is SGHRS and CDR2 is YFSETQ. The DNA for the CDR3 is TGCGCCAGCAGCTCCGGACTAGCGTCCCACGAGCAGTACTTC. Protein product: CASSSGLASHEQYF.

The chain is built from TRBV5-6 and TRBJ1-5; 9 bases fit TRBD1. Germline V gene data show CDR1 as SGHDT and CDR2 as YYEEEE. The length of the CDR3 is 16 residues. The ends lost 3 bases at V and 5 bases at J; junction bases unmatched: 9. The CDR3 DNA reads as TGTGCCAGCAGCTCTCGGACAGGGGCCCGGGATCAGCCCCAGCATTTT. Residues: CASSSRTGARDQPQHF.

A few counts support this clone. J is TRBJ1-2 and V is TRBV6-1; D possibly corresponds to TRBD1 (5 bases). The germline CDR1 and CDR2 sequences are MNHNS and SASEGT. The germline V and J ends were trimmed by 3 bases and 4 bases, with 6 bases remaining between them. The CDR3 extends over 12 amino acids. As DNA, the CDR3 is TGTGCCAGCAGTGAGGACACCTATGGCTACACCTTC. Translation gives CASSEDTYGYTF.

The chain combines TRBV7-9 with TRBJ2-7, with TRBD2 as a possible D gene (6 bases). V shed 5 bases and J shed 2 bases, with 13 bases lying between them. The CDR3 contains 14 residues. CDR1 and CDR2 from the germline V gene are SEHNR and FQNEAQ (reference sequence). The CDR3 nucleotides are TGTGCCAGCAGCCCCCTGCGGGGCCCCTACGAGCAGTACTTC. Translation gives CASSPLRGPYEQYF.

The chain has TRBV6-4 and TRBJ2-3; 8 positions match TRBD1. The junction had 8 bases not matched to a gene; V was cut back by 5 bases and J by 4 bases. The length of the CDR3 is 15 residues. The germline gives CDR1 MRHNA, CDR2 SNTAGT. The CDR3 spells CASSPGETGADTQYF. The CDR3 DNA reads as TGTGCCAGCAGTCCCGGCGAGACAGGGGCAGATACGCAGTATTTT.

The CDR3 coding sequence is TGTGCCAGCAGCCCCACAGGGGGAGAGTCCTACGAGCAGTACTTC. It encodes CASSPTGGESYEQYF. The chain is built from TRBV11-1 and TRBJ2-7, with 8 bases matching TRBD1. The CDR3 consists of 15 residues. Trimming cost V 5 bases and J 1 base; bases outside gene matches: 7. Germline lookup yields CDR1 SGHAT and CDR2 FQDESV (reference sequence).

This chain joins TRBV2 and TRBJ1-1, with D unclear. The CDR3 has 14 amino acids. The germline V and J ends were trimmed by 3 bases and 5 bases, with 13 bases remaining between them. CDR1 is SNHLY and CDR2 is FYNNEI in the germline V gene. Written as DNA, the CDR3 is TGTGCCAGCAGTGAGTCCGGGAAGAGGACTGAAGCTTTCTTT. It encodes CASSESGKRTEAFF.

This chain connects TRBV5-1 to TRBJ2-1; 7 nucleotides line up with TRBD1. The CDR3 runs to 15 residues. Trimming removed 2 bases from V and 3 bases from J; junction bases left unmatched: 5. CDR1 SGHRS and CDR2 YFSETQ come from the germline V gene. The CDR3 loop is CASSLRQGDYNEQFF. The CDR3, as DNA: TGCGCCAGCAGCTTAAGACAGGGAGACTACAATGAGCAGTTCTTC.